A selection of T cell receptor beta chains follows, all from one sample in a study of blood T cells in healthy people across ages. TCRdb ran MiXCR on the 5' RACE reads and lists one entry per CDR3 protein. The sample includes some 690,000 distinct CDR3 sequences, about 20% seen only once; the top ten take approximately 20%. The material sequenced was blood. The receptors were gathered from a man aged 65 to 85 in good health. Both conserved end residues are trimmed from each CDR3.

TRBJ2-5	TRBV20-1	13	SAGGIHVSQETQY
TRBJ2-5	TRBV28	13	ASSPPTGGQETQY
TRBJ2-3	TRBV28	11	ASGDNPTDTQY
TRBJ2-2	TRBV5-1	13	ASSLSPVNTGELF
TRBJ2-2	TRBV20-1	13	SANQGALNTGELF
TRBJ1-1	TRBV9	13	ASSVSGGPNTEAF
TRBJ2-3	TRBV7-2	12	ASLTGMITDTQY
TRBJ2-3	TRBV27	16	ASSPLGGGQGKPDTQY
TRBJ2-7	TRBV20-1	12	SARERDRAYEQY
TRBJ2-3	TRBV15	15	ATSRLGGSLGTDTQY
TRBJ2-5	TRBV18	12	ASSPNSGKETQY
TRBJ2-7	TRBV6-1	11	ATLDRGWSEQY
TRBJ2-1	TRBV4-1	15	ASSQLRGGLGYNEQF
TRBJ1-1	TRBV6-5	13	ASSYGVRRNTEAF
TRBJ1-1	TRBV29-1	17	SEHRAVRDRGRINTEAF
TRBJ2-6	TRBV12-3/TRBV12-4	14	ASSSSGPPGANVLT
TRBJ1-1	TRBV7-9	12	ASSYILGGTEAF